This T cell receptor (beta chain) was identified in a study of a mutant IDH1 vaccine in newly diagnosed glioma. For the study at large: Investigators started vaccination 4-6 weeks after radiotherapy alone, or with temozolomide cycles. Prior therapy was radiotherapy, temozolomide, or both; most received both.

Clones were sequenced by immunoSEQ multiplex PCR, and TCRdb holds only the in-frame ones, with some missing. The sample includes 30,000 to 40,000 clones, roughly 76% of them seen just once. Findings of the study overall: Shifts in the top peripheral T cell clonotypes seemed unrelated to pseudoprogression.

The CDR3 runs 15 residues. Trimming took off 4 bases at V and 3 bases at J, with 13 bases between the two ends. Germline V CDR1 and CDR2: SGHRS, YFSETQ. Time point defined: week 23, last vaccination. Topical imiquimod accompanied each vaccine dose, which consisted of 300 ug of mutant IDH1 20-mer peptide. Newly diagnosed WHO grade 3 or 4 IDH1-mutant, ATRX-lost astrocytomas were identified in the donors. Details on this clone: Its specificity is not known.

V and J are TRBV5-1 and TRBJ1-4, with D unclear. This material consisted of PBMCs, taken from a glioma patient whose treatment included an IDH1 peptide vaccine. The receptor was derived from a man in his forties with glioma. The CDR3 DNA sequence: TGCGCCAGCAGCGGATCAAGAGCGGCTAATGAAAAACTGTTTTTT. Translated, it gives CASSGSRAANEKLFF.